The rows below give T cell receptor beta chains drawn from one sample of a study of shared clonotypes between healthy human individuals. Sequencing used immunoSEQ multiplex PCR; TCRdb keeps in-frame clones, though not all of them. The sample includes about 2.4 million clones, approximately 90% of them seen just once. The source material was naive CD4+ T cells sorted from blood. The source is a man aged 18 to 29 in good health. The CDR3 runs from the conserved cysteine through the conserved F or W. D genes are given only for firm matches. For some rows the clone size is stated as once, few or many, or as a class when expanded; others skip it.

cdr3_nt	cdr3_aa	v_call	d_call	clone_size	j_call
TGTGCCAGCGGGGCACAGATGAGCACAGATACGCAGTATTTT	CASGAQMSTDTQYF	TRBV9	.	.	TRBJ2-3
TGTGCCAGCAGCTTGGCAGGGTTGGGGAATCAGCCCCAGCATTTT	CASSLAGLGNQPQHF	TRBV5-6	.	.	TRBJ1-5
TGCGCCAGCAGCCAAGCCTTACCGGGACAGGGATCGGAAAAACTGTTTTTT	CASSQALPGQGSEKLFF	TRBV4-3	TRBD1	.	TRBJ1-4
TGTGCCACCAGCCCCGAGCGGGGAAGCACACGCGCAACTAATGAAAAACTGTTTTTT	CATSPERGSTRATNEKLFF	TRBV15	.	once	TRBJ1-4
TGTGCCAGCAGTGTAGTGGAGCGTAAAAACATTCAGTACTTC	CASSVVERKNIQYF	TRBV2	.	.	TRBJ2-4
TGTGCCAGCACTATCCAGGGGGCTAATTCACCCCTCCACTTT	CASTIQGANSPLHF	TRBV6-5	TRBD1	.	TRBJ1-6
TGTGCCAGCACCGGGACAGGGGGAGAGGAAAAACTGTTTTTT	CASTGTGGEEKLFF	TRBV7-9	TRBD1	.	TRBJ1-4
TGTGCCAGCTCACCCGGACAGGACTACGAGCAGTACTTC	CASSPGQDYEQYF	TRBV18	TRBD1	.	TRBJ2-7
TGCGCCAGCAGCGAGGGACACCTCTTCTATGGCTACACCTTC	CASSEGHLFYGYTF	TRBV5-1	.	.	TRBJ1-2
TGTGCCAGCAGCTTAGTCAGCAATAGCAATCAGCCCCAGCATTTT	CASSLVSNSNQPQHF	TRBV7-8	.	.	TRBJ1-5
TGTGCCAGCGGGTCCTCGGGACTAGCTAACTACAATGAGCAGTTCTTC	CASGSSGLANYNEQFF	TRBV28	TRBD2	.	TRBJ2-1
TGTGCCAGCAGTTTATTACAGGGAATTAGCAATCAGCCCCAGCATTTT	CASSLLQGISNQPQHF	TRBV28	.	.	TRBJ1-5
TGTGCCAGCAGTGAAGAGGGACAGGGCCTCTATGGCTACACCTTC	CASSEEGQGLYGYTF	TRBV2	TRBD1	.	TRBJ1-2
TGTGCCAGCAGAACCGGACTAGCGGGAGCCGATACGCAGTATTTT	CASRTGLAGADTQYF	TRBV6-5	TRBD2	.	TRBJ2-3
TGTGCCAGCAGCTTAGATTCTTCAGCGCGGGAGACCCAGTACTTC	CASSLDSSARETQYF	TRBV11-3	.	.	TRBJ2-5
TGTGCCAGCAGCTTAGAAGCTAGCACTGCCTACAATGAGCAGTTCTTC	CASSLEASTAYNEQFF	TRBV11-2	.	.	TRBJ2-1
TGTGCCAGCAGTGCCTATAGCAATCAGCCCCAGCATTTT	CASSAYSNQPQHF	TRBV6-1	.	few	TRBJ1-5
TGTGCCAGCAGCTTGGCGGCCCCTAATTCACCCCTCCACTTT	CASSLAAPNSPLHF	TRBV5-6	.	.	TRBJ1-6
TGTGCCAGCAGCTTAGGTCCCAACGAGCAGTACTTC	CASSLGPNEQYF	TRBV7-8	.	.	TRBJ2-7
TGTGCCAGCAGCTTATGGAGGGGCCTGGACGGGGAGCTGTTTTTT	CASSLWRGLDGELFF	TRBV7-9	.	.	TRBJ2-2
TGTGCCAGCAGTTTGGGGGGGGGCGCCTCAGAGACCCAGTACTTC	CASSLGGGASETQYF	TRBV5-8	.	.	TRBJ2-5
TGTGCCAGCTCTCAATGGTCCGGGGAGCTGTTTTTT	CASSQWSGELFF	TRBV5-8	.	.	TRBJ2-2
TGTGCCAGCTCACCACGGAGGGCTAATGAAAAACTGTTTTTT	CASSPRRANEKLFF	TRBV18	.	.	TRBJ1-4
TGTGCCTGGAACATCGGGACAGGGGTCGGCTACACCTTC	CAWNIGTGVGYTF	TRBV30	TRBD1	once	TRBJ1-2
TGCAGCGTTTTAGGAGGGGAAGGCCCCCAAGAGACCCAGTACTTC	CSVLGGEGPQETQYF	TRBV29-1	.	once	TRBJ2-5
TGTGCCAGCAGTCAGGCCCATTCACCCCTCCACTTT	CASSQAHSPLHF	TRBV28	.	.	TRBJ1-6
TGTGCCAGCAGTGAAGTGGGGGGCGAGACGCAGTATTTT	CASSEVGGETQYF	TRBV2	.	.	TRBJ2-3